This T cell receptor beta chain was recovered during a study of STAT3 mutations in large granular lymphocyte leukemia. To note about this clone: Antigen unknown.

Overall study findings and caveats: Clonal expansion was inferred from other time points because no sample existed at each clone's first appearance. Some patients had persisting codominant clonotypes that could mask small clones. At least one immunodominant TCR beta clonotype appeared in every T-cell large granular lymphocyte leukemia patient. Suggested: STAT3 mutation was not the ancestral event for these clonal expansions. Differing intervals and regimens complicate linking therapy response to clone burden.

The CDR3 is made up of 14 amino acids. Germline V gives CDR1 MNHNY, CDR2 SVGAGI (reference sequence). Between the trimmed V and J ends, which lost 6 bases and 3 bases, there was a span of 9 bases. TCRdb's copy holds only in-frame clones and misses some; the assay was immunoSEQ multiplex PCR. The top ten hold 9% to 15% of the sample, which has more than 10,000 clones, about nine tenths seen once. Sequences were obtained from PBMCs. The chain carries TRBV6-6 and TRBJ1-6; D unclear. This TCR was sampled from a human donor with T large granular lymphocyte leukemia. Some clones in this sample may be carry-over from other donors' samples. DNA of the CDR3: TGTGCCAGCAGCCACCCGGACTATAATTCACCCCTCCACTTT. It encodes CASSHPDYNSPLHF.